These T cell receptor beta chains were read from a single sample in a study of CD8 T cells in ankylosing spondylitis. TCRdb used MiXCR to reprocess the 5' RACE reads, holding one entry per CDR3 protein. Of some 200,000 distinct CDR3 sequences listed, 20% to 30% are singletons. The sample consisted of blood, either unsorted or a sorted T cell fraction (not recorded which). All receptors come from a male donor with ankylosing spondylitis or in good health (not recorded which). The CDR3 runs from the conserved cysteine through the conserved F or W. The D gene is left open where the match is weak. The size entry is marked missing in some rows and otherwise reads once, few, many or a size class.

>few|TRBJ2-3|TRBV4-1|-
CASSQAHGGLPPDTQYF
TGCGCCAGCAGCCAAGCCCATGGGGGGCTACCCCCAGATACGCAGTATTTT
>many|TRBJ2-7|TRBV15|TRBD2
CATSRVTSGARPYEQYF
TGTGCCACCAGCAGAGTGACTAGCGGGGCCAGACCCTACGAGCAGTACTTC
>many|TRBJ2-5|TRBV12-3/TRBV12-4|-
CASSLVQGSKYF
TGTGCCAGCAGTTTAGTTCAGGGTTCCAAGTACTTC
>many|TRBJ2-1|TRBV12-3/TRBV12-4|-
CASRVGVGSYNEQFF
TGTGCCAGCCGGGTGGGAGTCGGCTCCTACAATGAGCAGTTCTTC
>many|TRBJ2-7|TRBV20-1|-
CSARGRGAGREYEQYF
TGCAGTGCTAGAGGCCGAGGGGCCGGCCGGGAGTACGAGCAGTACTTC
>few|TRBJ1-5|TRBV28|-
CASSGETQHF
TGTGCCAGCAGTGGGGAGACCCAGCATTTT
>-|TRBJ1-1|TRBV5-4|-
CASSFLGAGTEAFF
TGTGCCAGCAGCTTTTTGGGGGCAGGGACTGAAGCTTTCTTT
>-|TRBJ1-1|TRBV29-1|-
CSVEGADTEAFF
TGCAGCGTTGAAGGAGCGGACACTGAAGCTTTCTTT
>-|TRBJ2-1|TRBV4-2|TRBD2
CASRYGTSGINEQFF
TGTGCCAGCAGATACGGGACTAGCGGGATCAATGAGCAGTTCTTC
>many|TRBJ1-2|TRBV3-1|-
CASSQGPKNYGYTF
TGTGCCAGCAGCCAAGGCCCGAAGAACTATGGCTACACCTTC
>many|TRBJ2-1|TRBV12-3/TRBV12-4|-
CASSETLPPEQFF
TGTGCCAGCAGCGAGACATTGCCCCCGGAGCAGTTCTTC
>many|TRBJ2-5|TRBV15|TRBD1
CATSFRQGVLETQYF
TGTGCCACCAGCTTCCGACAGGGGGTATTAGAGACCCAGTACTTC
>-|TRBJ2-5|TRBV7-2|TRBD2
CASSPGLAGRKTQYF
TGTGCCAGCAGCCCGGGACTAGCGGGGAGAAAGACCCAGTACTTC
>many|TRBJ2-6|TRBV12-3/TRBV12-4|-
CASKRANVLTF
TGTGCCAGCAAGCGGGCCAACGTCCTGACTTTC
>many|TRBJ2-1|TRBV3-1|TRBD2
CASSPGLAGANEQFF
TGTGCCAGCAGCCCTGGACTAGCGGGGGCCAATGAGCAGTTCTTC
>once|TRBJ2-1|TRBV5-6|TRBD2
CASSLISGESYEQFF
TGTGCCAGCAGCTTAATTAGCGGGGAGAGCTATGAGCAGTTCTTC
>many|TRBJ2-1|TRBV15|-
CATSRERTANNEQFF
TGTGCCACCAGCAGAGAGCGGACCGCGAACAATGAGCAGTTCTTC
>many|TRBJ2-3|TRBV29-1|TRBD1
CSVINVGQLDTQYF
TGCAGCGTTATAAATGTGGGACAGTTAGATACGCAGTATTTT
>many|TRBJ2-3|TRBV5-1|-
CASSPAGPDTQYF
TGCGCCAGCAGCCCCGCGGGCCCAGATACGCAGTATTTT
>many|TRBJ2-7|TRBV20-1|-
CSARTSVYEQYF
TGCAGTGCTAGGACTAGTGTATACGAGCAGTACTTC
>many|TRBJ2-4|TRBV15|-
CATSRLDTAAKNIQYF
TGTGCCACCAGCAGACTTGATACGGCGGCCAAAAACATTCAGTACTTC
>-|TRBJ2-7|TRBV5-6|-
CASSLKGASYEQYF
TGTGCCAGCAGCTTAAAGGGTGCATCCTACGAGCAGTACTTC
>-|TRBJ2-7|TRBV20-1|-
CSASGPWRSLYEQYF
TGCAGTGCTAGTGGCCCTTGGCGGTCCCTCTACGAGCAGTACTTC
>-|TRBJ1-1|TRBV7-9|-
CASSSSGTEAFF
TGTGCCAGCAGTTCCTCGGGCACTGAAGCTTTCTTT
>-|TRBJ2-3|TRBV20-1|TRBD2
CSARGSGRAADTQYF
TGCAGTGCTAGAGGAAGCGGGAGGGCCGCAGATACGCAGTATTTT
>few|TRBJ2-5|TRBV3-1|TRBD2
CASSQLAEETQYF
TGTGCCAGCAGCCAACTAGCGGAAGAGACCCAGTACTTC
>-|TRBJ2-1|TRBV5-8|TRBD1
CASSYVRGLEGNEQFF
TGTGCCAGCAGCTACGTCAGGGGGCTTGAGGGCAATGAGCAGTTCTTC
>many|TRBJ2-7|TRBV3-1|-
CASSQNPYEQYF
TGTGCCAGCAGCCAGAACCCCTACGAGCAGTACTTC
>many|TRBJ2-4|TRBV5-5|TRBD1
CASSRTHPNRGDIQYF
TGTGCCAGCAGCCGGACCCATCCAAACAGGGGGGACATTCAGTACTTC
>-|TRBJ1-1|TRBV5-6|-
CASSLSGGSTNTEAFF
TGTGCCAGCAGCTTGTCCGGCGGGAGCACGAACACTGAAGCTTTCTTT
>-|TRBJ2-5|TRBV20-1|TRBD2
CSAPGGRETQYF
TGCAGTGCTCCGGGCGGGAGGGAGACCCAGTACTTC
>many|TRBJ2-7|TRBV20-1|TRBD2
CSATYSSGPHEQYF
TGCAGTGCTACCTATTCTAGCGGCCCCCACGAGCAGTACTTC
>few|TRBJ2-1|TRBV7-2|-
CASSTRVNEQFF
TGTGCCAGCAGCACGAGGGTAAATGAGCAGTTCTTC
>many|TRBJ2-1|TRBV28|-
CASSLSGLSSTEQFF
TGTGCCAGCAGTTTATCGGGACTCTCCTCCACCGAGCAGTTCTTC
>-|TRBJ2-7|TRBV9|-
CASGSGLSSSYEQYF
TGTGCCAGCGGGAGTGGACTCTCAAGCTCCTACGAGCAGTACTTC
>few|TRBJ1-4|TRBV29-1|-
CSVEAGGVQEKLFF
TGCAGCGTTGAAGCGGGGGGTGTACAGGAAAAACTGTTTTTT
>many|TRBJ2-2|TRBV29-1|TRBD2
CSVRSPLAGVSGELFF
TGCAGCGTTCGCTCCCCTCTAGCGGGAGTGAGCGGGGAGCTGTTTTTT
>many|TRBJ2-7|TRBV6-5|TRBD2
CASSYRLAGSYEQYF
TGTGCCAGCAGTTACAGACTAGCGGGGTCCTACGAGCAGTACTTC
>few|TRBJ2-7|TRBV12-3/TRBV12-4|-
CASTPDRDYEQYF
TGTGCCAGCACCCCGGACAGAGACTACGAGCAGTACTTC
>few|TRBJ2-5|TRBV25-1|TRBD2
CASVPREAAAETQYF
TGTGCCAGTGTACCTCGGGAGGCTGCAGCGGAGACCCAGTACTTC
>-|TRBJ2-3|TRBV5-1|TRBD1
CASRSGTAPTDTQYF
TGCGCCAGCAGAAGTGGGACAGCGCCCACAGATACGCAGTATTTT
>-|TRBJ2-1|TRBV21-1|-
CASSKRVPGQTLNSYNEQFF
TGTGCCAGCAGCAAAAGGGTCCCTGGGCAGACCTTAAACTCCTACAATGAGCAGTTCTTC
>-|TRBJ2-5|TRBV7-2|-
CASSYRFEETQYF
TGTGCCAGCAGTTACAGGTTCGAAGAGACCCAGTACTTC
>-|TRBJ2-7|TRBV6-1|-
CASMPSFSSYEQYF
TGTGCCAGCATGCCCAGCTTTAGCTCCTACGAGCAGTACTTC
>-|TRBJ2-3|TRBV6-4|TRBD2
CASSGLAGPTDTQYF
TGTGCCAGCAGCGGACTAGCGGGCCCCACAGATACGCAGTATTTT